The 2 T cell receptor beta chains below were found in one sample sequenced in a study of CD8+CD57+ T cells in acquired aplastic anemia. Profiles of TCR beta VDJ and CDR3 were generated from a genomic DNA template. Using its own MiXCR run on the reads, TCRdb lists one record per CDR3 protein. This table holds 150,000 to 200,000 distinct CDR3 sequences, 64% found once. The specimen was sorted CD4+, CD8+, or CD8+CD57+ T cells (not recorded which) from PBMCs. The source of these receptors is a human donor with severe aplastic anemia or a healthy control (not recorded which).

In this sample, this clonotype turned up many times. V usage is TRBV11-2 and J usage is TRBJ2-1, with D hard to call. V lost 2 bases, J lost 6 bases, and 5 bases lay in between. Germline CDR1 is SGHAT and CDR2 is FQNNGV. The CDR3 is made up of 12 amino acids. This chain's CDR3 is CASSLIRNEQFF. CDR3 nucleotides: TGTGCCAGCAGCTTAATTCGCAATGAGCAGTTCTTC.

This clonotype was counted once. This chain joins TRBV29-1 and TRBJ2-2, with unresolved D. The CDR3 has 10 residues. Deletions cut 6 bases from V and 5 bases from J, with 4 bases between. Germline CDR1 reads SQVTM; CDR2 reads ANQGSEA. The CDR3 loop reads CSVLTGELFF. The CDR3 DNA sequence: TGCAGCGTCTTAACCGGGGAGCTGTTTTTT.